The source of this TCR beta chain is a study of follicular helper T cells after annual influenza vaccination. Background on the study: Some donors were sampled over the 2013-2014, 2014-2015 and 2015-2016 vaccinations. Study-level points and caveats: Day 7 ICOS+CD38+ clones were most often found later in ICOS-CD38- cTfh cells.

The time point: 2015-2016 season, 7 days after influenza vaccination. Cells are cTfh (non-naive CD4+CXCR5+PD-1+), split by ICOS and CD38 into double-positive or double-negative. Regarding this clone: Its target is not known.

This CDR3 is 13 amino acids long. CDR1 and CDR2 (germline): ENHRY, SYGVKD. Trimming cost V 7 bases and J 3 bases; bases outside gene matches: 3. TCRB was sequenced at Survey level resolution. The method was immunoSEQ multiplex PCR; TCRdb's version includes in-frame clones alone and lacks a portion of them. The profile covers around 7,100 clones, with more than 70% appearing a single time and around 0.7% taken by the ten largest. The J gene is TRBJ1-1, the V gene TRBV10-3; 9 nucleotides line up with TRBD1. This specimen consisted of CXCR5+ CD38- circulating T follicular helper cells from blood, obtained 7 days after influenza vaccination. Subset meaning: circulating Tfh, non-naive CD4+CXCR5+PD-1+ (ICOS+CD38+ or ICOS-CD38-). The clonotype comes from an adult who received the influenza vaccine. This chain's CDR3 is CAITRDRDTEAFF. The CDR3 coding sequence is TGTGCCATCACCCGGGACAGGGACACTGAAGCTTTCTTT.